The 23 T cell receptor beta chains in this list originate from one sample, sequenced in a study of blood T cell repertoires in COVID-19. Clones were sequenced by immunoSEQ multiplex PCR, and TCRdb holds only the in-frame ones, with some missing. The data contain 250,000 to 350,000 clones, approximately 85% of them singletons. The sample comprised peripheral blood. These receptors were collected from a human donor with COVID-19, enrolled during active disease. The donor label of this sample is uncertain.

This chain joins TRBV5-1 and TRBJ2-2; TRBD2 agrees at 9 bases. The CDR3 is 17 residues long. CDR1 is SGHRS, CDR2 YFSETQ, per germline. V shed 4 bases, J shed 3 bases, and the junction held 10 bases outside the gene matches. This CDR3 reads CASSALGGGVYTGELFF. The CDR3 DNA sequence: TGCGCCAGCAGCGCCCTCGGCGGGGGGGTTTACACCGGGGAGCTGTTTTTT.

The rearrangement links TRBV28 to TRBJ1-1; D call uncertain. The V end lost 5 bases, the J end lost 1 base, and 14 bases lay between the germline ends. Germline V gene lookup returns CDR1 MDHEN and CDR2 SYDVKM. The CDR3 extends over 15 amino acids. CDR3 loop: CASSQAKEGNTEAFF. CDR3 coding DNA: TGTGCCAGCAGTCAAGCAAAAGAGGGGAACACTGAAGCTTTCTTT. The variable domain in full, with the rest retrieved from reference TRBV28 and TRBJ1-1, is DVKVTQSSRYLVKRTGEKVFLECVQDMDHENMFWYRQDPGLGLRLIYFSYDVKMKEKGDIPEGYSVSREKKERFSLILESASTNQTSMYLCASSQAKEGNTEAFFGQGTRLTVV.

The rearrangement links TRBV25-1 to TRBJ1-2; no clear D gene. V lost 0 bases and J lost 8, with 7 bases in between. This CDR3 spans 12 amino acids. Germline V gives CDR1 MGHDK, CDR2 SYGVNS. CDR3 in DNA: TGTGCCAGCAGTGAATATCGGGAGGGCTACACCTTC. As protein: CASSEYREGYTF.

Comments on this clone: The sample carries other DNA sequences with the same CDR3. The CDR3 is CASSSNSNQPQHF. The CDR3 DNA reads TGTGCCAGCAGCTCCAATAGCAATCAGCCCCAGCATTTT. The rearrangement links TRBV7-2 to TRBJ1-5; D remains ambiguous. V was shortened by 4 bases and J by 0 bases, with 4 bases between the two germline ends. The CDR3 covers 13 residues. Per germline, CDR1 SGHTA and CDR2 FQGNSA.

This chain links TRBV30 with TRBJ2-1, with 7 bases lining up with TRBD1. There are 13 residues in the CDR3. V was clipped by 8 bases and J by 7 bases; unmatched bases: 11. CDR1 is GTSNPN and CDR2 is SVGIG in the germline V gene (reference sequence). Here the CDR3 DNA reads TGTGCCCGGACGTCAGGGGGTAGTAATGAGCAGTTCTTC. It specifies CARTSGGSNEQFF.

This chain uses TRBV28 with TRBJ1-1; tentatively, D is TRBD1 (6 bases). Trimming shortened V by 4 bases and J by 4 bases, and 19 bases separated the two germline ends. CDR1 and CDR2 (germline): MDHEN, SYDVKM. The CDR3 length is 16 residues. CDR3 region: CASSSIFSTGSTEAFF. In nucleotides, the CDR3 is TGTGCCAGCAGTTCAATATTCAGCACAGGGTCCACTGAAGCTTTCTTT.

The chain uses TRBV6-1 and TRBJ1-1, with a tentative D call TRBD1 (5 bases). V was pared by 1 base and J by 13 bases, with 13 bases between. This CDR3 comprises 12 residues. The germline V gene encodes CDR1 MNHNS and CDR2 SASEGT. The CDR3 region is CASSEDTGPCFF. CDR3 DNA sequence: TGTGCCAGCAGTGAAGATACAGGACCTTGTTTCTTT.

The chain uses TRBV3-1 (or the pseudogene TRBV3-2) and TRBJ2-1, with TRBD2 as a possible D gene (5 bases). The V and J ends lost 4 bases and 4 bases respectively, with 17 bases between them. Germline-derived CDR1 and CDR2 are LGHDT and YNNKEL (reference sequence). CDR3 size: 16 residues. CDR3 DNA: TGTGCCAGCAGCCCCCCTAGCCCCTCTGCATACAATGAGCAGTTCTTC. It codes for CASSPPSPSAYNEQFF.

This chain uses TRBV6-5 with TRBJ1-2; D perhaps matches TRBD1 (6 bases). The germline V and J ends were trimmed by 4 bases and 4 bases, with 13 bases remaining between them. The germline CDR1 and CDR2 sequences are MNHEY and SVGAGI. The CDR3 totals 14 residues. In nucleotides, the CDR3 is TGTGCCAGCAGTTTGCAGGGGCCGTCCTATGGCTACACCTTC. Translating it yields CASSLQGPSYGYTF.

In regard to this clone: Other DNA sequences of this sample code for an identical CDR3. The chain carries TRBV2 and TRBJ1-1; D gene unclear. V was shortened by 7 bases and J by 1 base, with 10 bases between the two germline ends. The length of the CDR3 is 13 residues. In germline, CDR1 is SNHLY, CDR2 FYNNEI. The CDR3 DNA reads TGTGCCAGCACTCCAAACAGGAACACTGAAGCTTTCTTT. Protein product: CASTPNRNTEAFF.

The chain carries TRBV14 and TRBJ2-3; the match to TRBD2 covers 8 bases. Germline CDR1 and CDR2: SGHDN and FVKESK. The CDR3 is 15 amino acids. V lost 5 bases to trimming and J lost 4 bases; unmatched junction nucleotides: 8. The CDR3: CASSLQAGVSDTQYF. Written as DNA, the CDR3 is TGTGCCAGCAGCTTACAAGCGGGAGTATCAGATACGCAGTATTTT. The full variable domain, its missing parts supplied by reference TRBV14 and TRBJ2-3, is EAGVTQFPSHSVIEKGQTVTLRCDPISGHDNLYWYRRVMGKEIKFLLHFVKESKQDESGMPNNRFLAERTGGTYSTLKVQPAELEDSGVYFCASSLQAGVSDTQYFGPGTRLTVL.

Here the CDR3 reads CASSSPGLEDTGELFF. For the CDR3, the DNA is TGTGCCAGCAGCTCGCCGGGACTGGAGGACACCGGGGAGCTGTTTTTT. The chain employs TRBV5-4 and TRBJ2-2, with D perhaps TRBD2 (6 bases). The length of the CDR3 is 16 residues. Germline lookup yields CDR1 SGHNT and CDR2 YYREEE (reference sequence). Trimming removed 3 bases at V and 3 bases at J, with 15 bases between.

This rearrangement joins TRBV4-3 to TRBJ1-2; tentative D call: TRBD1 (5 bases). Germline assignment: CDR1 LGHNA and CDR2 YSLEER. CDR3 length equals 15 residues. The V and J ends lost 0 bases and 4 bases respectively, with 12 bases between them. The DNA for the CDR3 is TGCGCCAGCAGCCAAGAATGGCAGGGAATCTATGGCTACACCTTC. Translation: CASSQEWQGIYGYTF.

There are a few counts of this clone. V gene TRBV7-3 combines with J gene TRBJ2-7; weak D call: TRBD2 (6 bases). Trimming left V 2 bases short and J 3 bases short, with 8 bases between. The germline V gene has CDR1 SGHTA and CDR2 FQGTGA. The CDR3 totals 13 residues. The CDR3 coding sequence is TGTGCCAGCAGCTTATCCGGGGGCTACGAGCAGTACTTC. It specifies CASSLSGGYEQYF. The full variable domain, rest sourced from reference TRBV7-3 and TRBJ2-7, is GAGVSQTPSNKVTEKGKYVELRCDPISGHTALYWYRQSLGQGPEFLIYFQGTGAADDSGLPNDRFFAVRPEGSVSTLKIQRTERGDSAVYLCASSLSGGYEQYFGPGTRLTVT.

The chain uses TRBV2 and TRBJ1-1; 7 nucleotides align to TRBD1. Looked up from germline, CDR1 is SNHLY and CDR2 is FYNNEI. V trimming: 7 bases; J trimming: 4 bases; junction bases outside the gene matches: 9. The CDR3 contains 14 residues. CDR3 protein: CASNLQGRGTEAFF. DNA for the CDR3: TGTGCCAGCAACCTACAGGGGAGAGGCACTGAAGCTTTCTTT.

V is TRBV6-5 and J is TRBJ1-4; unclear D gene. The CDR3 consists of 15 residues. Germline V lookup: CDR1 MNHEY, CDR2 SVGAGI. V lost 6 bases, J lost 3 bases, and 14 bases lay in between. The CDR3 spells CASSSPGSPNEKLFF. As DNA, the CDR3 is TGTGCCAGCAGCTCCCCGGGGAGCCCTAATGAAAAACTGTTTTTT.

V and J are TRBV5-6 and TRBJ2-1, with TRBD2 identical over 10 bases. After removal of 1 base from V and 9 bases from J, the junction contained 4 bases not matched to a gene. The CDR3 is made up of 14 amino acids. Germline V lookup: CDR1 SGHDT, CDR2 YYEEEE. The CDR3 sequence: CASSLWSGRVEQFF. DNA of the CDR3: TGTGCCAGCAGCTTGTGGAGCGGGAGGGTTGAGCAGTTCTTC.

The rearrangement joins TRBV5-1 to TRBJ1-1; TRBD1 matches at 10 bases. The CDR3 contains 16 residues. From germline, CDR1 is SGHRS and CDR2 YFSETQ. The ends lost 4 bases at V and 4 bases at J; junction bases unmatched: 10. The chain's CDR3 is CASSPRTGGEGTEAFF. Here the CDR3 DNA reads TGCGCCAGCAGCCCTAGGACAGGGGGTGAGGGCACTGAAGCTTTCTTT.

On this clone itself: Other DNA sequences from this sample encode an identical CDR3 as well. V usage is TRBV18 and J usage is TRBJ1-1, with TRBD1 identical over 8 bases. The germline V gene encodes CDR1 KGHSH and CDR2 LQKENI. The CDR3 is 14 amino acids. V trimming: 3 bases; J trimming: 1 base; junction bases outside the gene matches: 1. The CDR3 DNA sequence: TGTGCCAGCTCACCTGGGACAGGGAACACTGAAGCTTTCTTT. Encoded protein: CASSPGTGNTEAFF.

V and J are TRBV25-1 and TRBJ2-3, with 13 bases that match TRBD2. This CDR3 spans 14 amino acids. J was trimmed by 6 bases and V by 8 bases; bases with no gene match: 5. Germline V gives CDR1 MGHDK, CDR2 SYGVNS. The CDR3 is CASELAGGPDTQYF. Written as DNA, the CDR3 is TGTGCCAGCGAACTAGCGGGAGGGCCGGATACGCAGTATTTT.

This rearrangement joins TRBV5-1 to TRBJ2-7, with 7 nucleotides matching TRBD2. Germline V gives CDR1 SGHRS, CDR2 YFSETQ. This CDR3 has 15 amino acids. V shed 0 bases and J 5 bases; nucleotides not matched to a gene: 8. In DNA form, the CDR3 reads TGCGCCAGCAGCTTGGCCGCGGGAGACTTCGACGAGCAGTACTTC. The encoded protein is CASSLAAGDFDEQYF.

The V gene is TRBV5-6, the J gene TRBJ1-1; D not resolved. Per germline, CDR1 SGHDT and CDR2 YYEEEE. Trimming left V 4 bases short and J 4 bases short, with 17 bases between. This CDR3 contains 15 residues. CDR3 sequence (DNA): TGTGCCAGCAGCCCTTACCTTGGTGCCGGCACTGAAGCTTTCTTT. Protein product: CASSPYLGAGTEAFF.

The genes are TRBV29-1 and TRBJ1-2; the D gene is possibly TRBD1 (5 bases). The CDR3 covers 13 residues. V lost 7 bases, J lost 2 bases, and 14 bases lay in between. Germline V lookup: CDR1 SQVTM, CDR2 ANQGSEA. The CDR3 spells CSAPLTDNYGYTF. In nucleotides, the CDR3 is TGCAGCGCCCCCTTGACAGACAACTATGGCTACACCTTC.